Listed below are T cell receptor beta chains from one sample, sequenced in a study of Ad26.COV2.S vaccination and SARS-CoV-2 variants. Assay used: immunoSEQ multiplex PCR; TCRdb lists only in-frame clones, some missing. The sample has 350,000 to 450,000 clones, just over 90% seen once. The sequences come from peripheral blood, collected after recovery from COVID-19. These receptors originate from a human donor who had recovered from COVID-19. The conserved cysteine and the conserved F or W are not part of the CDR3 here. Not all rows give a size; the values are once, few, many and, for expanded clones, a class.

TRBV7-2	TRBJ2-1	NA	ASSYLAGGLNEQF
TRBV7-2	TRBJ1-3	NA	ASSSQTQGVGNTIY
TRBV9	TRBJ2-3	once	ASSARGGGTDTQY
TRBV5-5	TRBJ2-5	NA	ASSRATSGGGGETQY
TRBV4-1	TRBJ2-3	NA	ASSQDFGVAGATDTQY
TRBV3-1/TRBV3-2	TRBJ1-4	NA	ASSQWTNEKLF
TRBV6-6	TRBJ1-5	once	ASSSAGQNNQPQH
TRBV6-2/TRBV6-3	TRBJ2-2	once	ASSYSTTNTGELF
TRBV29-1	TRBJ2-7	NA	GMTEGGYEQY
TRBV7-9	TRBJ1-5	NA	ASSGGTGNQPQH
TRBV19	TRBJ1-1	NA	ASSIIHANTEAF
TRBV19	TRBJ1-2	NA	ASSILDSPPYGYT
TRBV7-9	TRBJ1-5	NA	ASSPSGSNQPQH
TRBV2	TRBJ1-5	NA	ASSEDRSGQPQH
TRBV3-1/TRBV3-2	TRBJ1-4	NA	ASTRQEKNEKLF
TRBV11-2	TRBJ2-6	once	ASSRPGDLLSSGANVLT
TRBV19	TRBJ1-2	once	ASSSDRNLYGYT
TRBV27	TRBJ1-6	NA	ASGRRRVDSPLH
TRBV19	TRBJ1-4	once	ASSMTRGEKLF
TRBV19	TRBJ1-6	NA	ASRASSYNSPLH
TRBV4-1	TRBJ1-5	NA	ASSQEARNSRNQPQH
TRBV5-8	TRBJ1-2	once	ASSVTGYYGYT
TRBV10-2	TRBJ1-6	NA	ASSDLNSPLH
TRBV5-6	TRBJ1-2	once	ASSFVRGEGYT
TRBV5-1	TRBJ2-2	once	ASSPSAGGLSGELF
TRBV2	TRBJ1-4	NA	ASSATQGLNEKLF
TRBV7-9	TRBJ1-2	NA	ASSPTAEYGYT
TRBV2	TRBJ2-1	NA	ASRGQGAPSSYNEQF
TRBV12-3/TRBV12-4	TRBJ1-2	NA	ASSFSGPQGYT
TRBV27	TRBJ2-5	NA	ASSRGTDQETQY
TRBV4-3	TRBJ2-7	NA	ASSQGPLGSYEQY
TRBV10-3	TRBJ1-2	NA	AISRTGNYGYT
TRBV10-3	TRBJ2-7	NA	AISTENYEQY
TRBV10-3	TRBJ2-2	once	AISESKGATNTGELF
TRBV19	TRBJ1-2	NA	ASSLVEGSVYGYT
TRBV7-2	TRBJ2-3	NA	ASSSLMRSSTDTQY
TRBV6-5	TRBJ1-2	once	ASSSWGPRNYGYT
TRBV11-2	TRBJ1-2	NA	ASSSTGYGYT
TRBV29-1	TRBJ2-1	NA	SAARRTSYNEQF
TRBV2	TRBJ2-6	NA	AGEGTSGGSGANVLT
TRBV29-1	TRBJ2-6	NA	SVEEKADHHSGANVLT
TRBV13	TRBJ1-4	NA	ASSADTSLPEGLF